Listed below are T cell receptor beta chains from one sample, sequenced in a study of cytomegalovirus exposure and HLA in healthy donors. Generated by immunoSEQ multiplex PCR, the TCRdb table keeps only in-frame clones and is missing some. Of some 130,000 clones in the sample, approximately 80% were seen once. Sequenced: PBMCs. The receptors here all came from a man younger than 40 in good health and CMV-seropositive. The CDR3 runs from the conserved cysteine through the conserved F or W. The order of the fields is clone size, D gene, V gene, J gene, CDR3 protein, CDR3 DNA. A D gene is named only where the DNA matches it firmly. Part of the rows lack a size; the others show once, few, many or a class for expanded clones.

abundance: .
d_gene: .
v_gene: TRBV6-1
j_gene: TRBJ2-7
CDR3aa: CASSDSGSRYEQYF
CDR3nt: TGTGCCAGCAGTGATTCCGGGAGCAGATACGAGCAGTACTTC

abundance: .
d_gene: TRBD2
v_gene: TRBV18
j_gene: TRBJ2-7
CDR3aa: CASSRTSGYEQYF
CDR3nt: TGTGCCAGCTCACGGACTAGCGGCTACGAGCAGTACTTC

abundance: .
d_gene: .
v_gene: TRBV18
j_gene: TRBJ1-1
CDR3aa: CASSWGENTEAFF
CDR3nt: TGTGCCAGCTCATGGGGGGAGAACACTGAAGCTTTCTTT

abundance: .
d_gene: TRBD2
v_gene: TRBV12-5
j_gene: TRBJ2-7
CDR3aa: CASGRESGRSYEQYF
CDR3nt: TGTGCTAGTGGCCGTGAGAGCGGGAGGTCCTACGAGCAGTACTTC

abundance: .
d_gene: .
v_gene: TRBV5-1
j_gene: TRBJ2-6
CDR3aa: CASSLGTPGANVLTF
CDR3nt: TGCGCCAGCAGCTTGGGGACACCTGGGGCCAACGTCCTGACTTTC

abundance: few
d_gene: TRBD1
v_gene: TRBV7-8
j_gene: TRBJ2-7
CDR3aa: CASSTTGTGVHEQYF
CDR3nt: TGTGCCAGCAGCACCACCGGGACAGGGGTACACGAGCAGTACTTC

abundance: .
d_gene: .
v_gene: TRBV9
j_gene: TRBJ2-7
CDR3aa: CASSVGGGGASYEQYF
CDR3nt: TGTGCCAGCAGCGTAGGGGGTGGGGGCGCCTCCTACGAGCAGTACTTC

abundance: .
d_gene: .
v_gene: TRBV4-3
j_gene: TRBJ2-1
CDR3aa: CASSQDSGVGEQFF
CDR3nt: TGCGCCAGCAGCCAAGATTCGGGGGTCGGGGAGCAGTTCTTC

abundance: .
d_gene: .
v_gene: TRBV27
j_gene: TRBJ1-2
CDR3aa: CASSSTGSYGYTF
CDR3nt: TGTGCCAGCAGTTCCACAGGGAGCTATGGCTACACCTTC

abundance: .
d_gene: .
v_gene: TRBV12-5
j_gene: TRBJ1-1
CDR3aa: CASGLFDSEAFF
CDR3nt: TGTGCTAGTGGTTTGTTCGACTCTGAAGCTTTCTTT

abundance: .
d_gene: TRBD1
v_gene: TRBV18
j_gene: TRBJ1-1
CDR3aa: CASSLTTGGVGTEAFF
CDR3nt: TGTGCCAGCTCATTAACGACAGGGGGCGTAGGAACTGAAGCTTTCTTT

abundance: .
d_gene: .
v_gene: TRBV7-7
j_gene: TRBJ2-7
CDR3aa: CASSLSQGNYEQYF
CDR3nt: TGTGCCAGCAGCTTAAGTCAGGGGAACTACGAGCAGTACTTC

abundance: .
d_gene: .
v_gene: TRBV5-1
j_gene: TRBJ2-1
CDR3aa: CASSLGAEQNNEQFF
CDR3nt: TGCGCCAGCAGCTTGGGGGCTGAACAAAACAATGAGCAGTTCTTC

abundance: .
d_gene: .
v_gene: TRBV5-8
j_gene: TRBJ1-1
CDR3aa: CASSLRRGEAFF
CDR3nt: TGTGCCAGCAGCTTGCGCAGGGGTGAAGCTTTCTTT

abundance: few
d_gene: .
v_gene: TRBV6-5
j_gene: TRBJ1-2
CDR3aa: CASSPRWGRGGYTF
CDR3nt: TGTGCCAGCAGCCCCAGGTGGGGTCGGGGAGGCTACACCTTC

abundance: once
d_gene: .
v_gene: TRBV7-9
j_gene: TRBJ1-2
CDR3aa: CASSQDGGDYGYTF
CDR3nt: TGTGCCAGCAGCCAAGACGGAGGCGACTATGGCTACACCTTC

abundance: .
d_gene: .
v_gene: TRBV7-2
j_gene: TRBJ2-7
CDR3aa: CASSASGASYGEQYF
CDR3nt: TGTGCCAGCAGCGCCTCCGGCGCATCTTACGGGGAGCAGTACTTC

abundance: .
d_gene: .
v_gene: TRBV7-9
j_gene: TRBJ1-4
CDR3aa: CASSLGPGGRSEKLFF
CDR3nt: TGTGCCAGCAGCTTGGGCCCGGGGGGACGGAGTGAAAAACTGTTTTTT

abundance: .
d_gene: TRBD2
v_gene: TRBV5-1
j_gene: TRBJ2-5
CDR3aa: CASSLGLAGVGRETQYF
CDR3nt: TGCGCCAGCAGCTTGGGGCTAGCGGGAGTAGGGCGGGAGACCCAGTACTTC

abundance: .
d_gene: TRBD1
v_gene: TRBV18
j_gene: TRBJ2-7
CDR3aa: CASSPVRDRVERSYEQYF
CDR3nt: TGTGCCAGCTCACCCGTACGGGACAGGGTCGAGCGCTCCTACGAGCAGTACTTC

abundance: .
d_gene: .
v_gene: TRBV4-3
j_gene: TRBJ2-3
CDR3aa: CASSQVKGAGSSTDTQYF
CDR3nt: TGCGCCAGCAGCCAAGTTAAGGGGGCGGGATCTAGCACAGATACGCAGTATTTT

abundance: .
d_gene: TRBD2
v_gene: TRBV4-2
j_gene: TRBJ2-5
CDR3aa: CASSQGGLRLAGETQYF
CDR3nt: TGTGCCAGCAGCCAAGGAGGACTAAGGCTAGCGGGCGAGACCCAGTACTTC

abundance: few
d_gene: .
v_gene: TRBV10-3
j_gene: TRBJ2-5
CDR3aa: CAISERETQYF
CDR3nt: TGTGCCATCAGTGAGCGAGAGACCCAGTACTTC

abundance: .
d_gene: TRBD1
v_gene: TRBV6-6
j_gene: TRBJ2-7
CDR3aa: CASGRDRGDEQYF
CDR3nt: TGTGCCAGCGGCCGGGACAGGGGCGACGAGCAGTACTTC

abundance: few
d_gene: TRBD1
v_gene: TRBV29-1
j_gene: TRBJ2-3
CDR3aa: CSVDGQGRDTQYF
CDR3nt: TGCAGCGTTGATGGACAGGGGAGAGATACGCAGTATTTT

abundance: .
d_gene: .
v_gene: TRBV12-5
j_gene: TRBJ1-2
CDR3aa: CASAQTGLYGYTF
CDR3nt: TGTGCTAGTGCCCAGACAGGACTTTATGGCTACACCTTC

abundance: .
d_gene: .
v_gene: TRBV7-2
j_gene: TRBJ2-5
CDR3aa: CASSLSETQYF
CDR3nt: TGTGCCAGCAGCTTATCTGAGACCCAGTACTTC

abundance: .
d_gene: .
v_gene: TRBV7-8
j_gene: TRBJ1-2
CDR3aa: CASSSVPGGSYGYTF
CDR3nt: TGTGCCAGCAGCTCAGTTCCCGGGGGTTCCTATGGCTACACCTTC

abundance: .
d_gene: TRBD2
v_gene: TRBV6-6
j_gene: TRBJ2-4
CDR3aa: CASSHGGVQYF
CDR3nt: TGTGCCAGCAGCCACGGGGGGGTTCAGTACTTC

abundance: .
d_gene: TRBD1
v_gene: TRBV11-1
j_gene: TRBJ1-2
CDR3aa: CASSARQGARGYTF
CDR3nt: TGTGCCAGCAGCGCCCGACAGGGGGCGAGAGGCTACACCTTC

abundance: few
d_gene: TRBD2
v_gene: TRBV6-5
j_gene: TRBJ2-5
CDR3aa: CASSPGTRREETQYF
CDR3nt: TGTGCCAGCAGCCCCGGGACTAGGCGTGAAGAGACCCAGTACTTC

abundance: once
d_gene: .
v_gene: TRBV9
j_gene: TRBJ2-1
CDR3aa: CASSVGGQGLNEQFF
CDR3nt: TGTGCCAGCAGCGTAGGAGGGCAGGGACTCAATGAGCAGTTCTTC

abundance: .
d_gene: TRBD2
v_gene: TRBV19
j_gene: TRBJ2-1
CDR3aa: CASSSRLAGWEQFF
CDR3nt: TGTGCCAGTAGTTCCCGCCTAGCGGGATGGGAGCAGTTCTTC

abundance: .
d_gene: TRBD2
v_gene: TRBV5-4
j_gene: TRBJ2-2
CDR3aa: CASSAVAGGNTGELFF
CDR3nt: TGTGCCAGCAGCGCGGTAGCGGGAGGGAACACCGGGGAGCTGTTTTTT

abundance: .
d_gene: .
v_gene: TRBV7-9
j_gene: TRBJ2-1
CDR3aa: CASSFRGGVNNEQFF
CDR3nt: TGTGCCAGCAGCTTCAGGGGCGGAGTAAACAATGAGCAGTTCTTC

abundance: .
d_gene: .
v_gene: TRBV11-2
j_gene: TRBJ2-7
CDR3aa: CASSFYWTEDSYEQYF
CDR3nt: TGTGCCAGCAGCTTCTATTGGACGGAGGACTCCTACGAGCAGTACTTC

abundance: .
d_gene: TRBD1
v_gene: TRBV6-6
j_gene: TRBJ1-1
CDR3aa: CASSRQGPEAFF
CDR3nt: TGTGCCAGCAGTCGACAGGGCCCTGAAGCTTTCTTT

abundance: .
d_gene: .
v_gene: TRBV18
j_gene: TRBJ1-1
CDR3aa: CASSPRIKGQTNTEAFF
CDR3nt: TGTGCCAGCTCACCACGGATTAAAGGACAAACGAACACTGAAGCTTTCTTT

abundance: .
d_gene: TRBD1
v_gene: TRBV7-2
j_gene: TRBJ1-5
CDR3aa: CASSSGQGSSQPQHF
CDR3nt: TGTGCCAGCAGCTCGGGACAGGGATCGAGTCAGCCCCAGCATTTT

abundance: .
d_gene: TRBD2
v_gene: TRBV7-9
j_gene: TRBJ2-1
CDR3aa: CASSWPGTSYNEQFF
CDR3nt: TGTGCCAGCAGCTGGCCCGGGACTAGCTACAATGAGCAGTTCTTC

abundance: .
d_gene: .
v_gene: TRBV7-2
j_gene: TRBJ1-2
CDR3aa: CASSFPWENYGYTF
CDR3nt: TGTGCCAGCAGCTTCCCGTGGGAGAACTATGGCTACACCTTC

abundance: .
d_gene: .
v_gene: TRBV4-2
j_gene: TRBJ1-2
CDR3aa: CASSQDTRWGGGGYTF
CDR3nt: TGTGCCAGCAGCCAAGATACACGGTGGGGGGGCGGAGGCTACACCTTC

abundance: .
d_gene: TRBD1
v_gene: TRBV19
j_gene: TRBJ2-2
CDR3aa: CASSGGQKNTGELFF
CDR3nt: TGTGCCAGTAGTGGGGGACAGAAGAACACCGGGGAGCTGTTTTTT

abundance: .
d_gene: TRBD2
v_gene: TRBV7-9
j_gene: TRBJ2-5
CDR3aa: CASSLTSGEETQYF
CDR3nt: TGTGCCAGCAGCTTGACTAGCGGGGAAGAGACCCAGTACTTC

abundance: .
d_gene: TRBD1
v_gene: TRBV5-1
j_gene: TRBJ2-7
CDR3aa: CASSDRGLVYEQYF
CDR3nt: TGCGCCAGCAGTGACAGGGGGCTGGTGTACGAGCAGTACTTC

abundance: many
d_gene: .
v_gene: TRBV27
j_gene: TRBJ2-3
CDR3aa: CASRTLEVGTDTQYF
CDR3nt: TGTGCCAGCAGAACTCTAGAGGTCGGCACAGATACGCAGTATTTT

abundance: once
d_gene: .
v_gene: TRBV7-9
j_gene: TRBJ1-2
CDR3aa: CASSLDLSYTF
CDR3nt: TGTGCCAGCAGCTTAGATCTTAGCTACACCTTC

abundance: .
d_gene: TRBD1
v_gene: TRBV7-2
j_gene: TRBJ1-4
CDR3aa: CASSPQTGVWEKLFF
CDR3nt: TGTGCCAGCAGCCCGCAGACAGGGGTTTGGGAAAAACTGTTTTTT

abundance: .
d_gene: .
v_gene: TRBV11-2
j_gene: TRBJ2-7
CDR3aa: CASSSTRAGFGSYEQYF
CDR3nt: TGTGCCAGCAGCTCTACACGGGCGGGGTTTGGCTCCTACGAGCAGTACTTC

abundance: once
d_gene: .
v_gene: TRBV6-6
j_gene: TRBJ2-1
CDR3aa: CASSYPGTKNEQFF
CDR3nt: TGTGCCAGCAGTTACCCCGGGACAAAGAATGAGCAGTTCTTC

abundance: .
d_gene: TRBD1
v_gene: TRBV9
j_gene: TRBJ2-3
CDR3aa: CASSVTGDGTDTQYF
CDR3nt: TGTGCCAGCAGCGTGACAGGGGACGGGACAGATACGCAGTATTTT